This T cell receptor (beta chain) was identified during a study of blood T cell repertoires in COVID-19. The wider study: Samples representing acute and convalescent COVID-19 were sourced from the United States, Italy and Spain. T cells, B-cell-depleted T cells, or PBMCs provided the cDNA or gDNA that served as material.

Assay used: immunoSEQ multiplex PCR; TCRdb lists only in-frame clones, some missing. In the table there are 85,000 to 130,000 clones, approximately 84% of which are singletons. The clonotype was recovered from a man in his sixties with acute or convalescent COVID-19. The sample was peripheral blood.

CDR3 nucleotide sequence: TGCGCCAGCAGTCAGGGTCTCAGCCCTGAAGCTTTCTTT. This gives the protein CASSQGLSPEAFF. The chain joins TRBV5-1 to TRBJ1-1; D perhaps matches TRBD1 (5 bases). Per the germline V gene, CDR1 is SGHRS and CDR2 is YFSETQ. This CDR3 is built from 13 residues. Trimming shortened V by 5 bases and J by 6 bases, and 14 bases separated the two germline ends.